Below are 16 T cell receptor beta chains sequenced from a single sample in a study of shared clonotypes between healthy human individuals. Here immunoSEQ multiplex PCR was the method, and the copy in TCRdb shows in-frame clones only, minus some. The table shows 300,000 to 400,000 clones, with around two thirds occurring only once. The source material was memory CD4+ T cells sorted from blood. Subset of the sample: CD45RA-negative fraction. These receptor sequences come from a man aged 30 to 39 in good health.

The chain carries TRBV2 and TRBJ2-5; D unclear. Germline V lookup: CDR1 SNHLY, CDR2 FYNNEI. The V gene lost 5 bases and the J gene lost 0 bases, with 13 bases spanning the gap. The CDR3 extends over 15 amino acids. The CDR3, as DNA: TGTGCCAGCAGTCGACCAAATAGGGACCAAGAGACCCAGTACTTC. It specifies CASSRPNRDQETQYF.

This sequence joins TRBV28 and TRBJ2-2; D is possibly TRBD2 (6 bases). From germline, CDR1 is MDHEN and CDR2 SYDVKM. The V gene lost 6 bases and the J gene lost 7 bases, with 21 bases spanning the gap. This CDR3 spans 16 amino acids. As DNA, the CDR3 is TGTGCCAGCAGCCTAGGCTCTAGCGCCCACAACGGGGAGCTGTTTTTT. Its protein is CASSLGSSAHNGELFF.

The chain combines TRBV5-1 with TRBJ2-5; 11 bases match TRBD1. There are 15 residues in the CDR3. Germline CDR1 is SGHRS and CDR2 is YFSETQ. With V trimmed by 4 bases and J by 5 bases, 7 bases remained unmatched. As DNA, the CDR3 is TGCGCCAGCAGCCCCGGGACAGGGGGGTTCGAGACCCAGTACTTC. Encoded protein: CASSPGTGGFETQYF.

This chain uses TRBV18 with TRBJ1-3, with D unclear. V lost 4 bases, J lost 0 bases, and 7 bases lay in between. There are 14 residues in the CDR3. Germline CDR1 is KGHSH and CDR2 is LQKENI. CDR3 loop: CASSQGSSGNTIYF. For the CDR3, the DNA is TGTGCCAGCTCACAAGGGAGCTCTGGAAACACCATATATTTT.

The rearrangement uses TRBV11-3 and TRBJ2-2; D call uncertain. V was trimmed by 0 bases and J by 4 bases, leaving 6 bases between them. Germline CDR1 SGHNT, CDR2 YENEEA. This CDR3 spans 14 amino acids. The CDR3 nucleotides are TGTGCCAGCAGCTTAGATTGGACCACCGGGGAGCTGTTTTTT. Translating gives CASSLDWTTGELFF.

J is TRBJ2-7 and V is TRBV7-7; D unclear. Trimming shortened V by 5 bases and J by 2 bases, and 10 bases separated the two germline ends. Germline CDR1 SSHAT, CDR2 FNYEAQ (reference sequence). The CDR3 sequence is 13 residues long. The CDR3 DNA sequence: TGTGCCAGCAGCCAGGACCCCCCCTACGAGCAGTACTTC. Its translation is CASSQDPPYEQYF. Variable domain in full (rest from reference TRBV7-7 and TRBJ2-7): GAGVSQSPRYKVTKRGQDVTLRCDPISSHATLYWYQQALGQGPEFLTYFNYEAQPDKSGLPSDRFSAERPEGSISTLTIQRTEQRDSAMYRCASSQDPPYEQYFGPGTRLTVT.

The chain is built from TRBV28 and TRBJ2-2; no definite D call. Germline loops: CDR1 MDHEN, CDR2 SYDVKM. Trimming took 5 bases from V and 7 from J, leaving 2 bases between them. CDR3 size: 10 residues. CDR3 protein: CASSHGELFF. The DNA of the CDR3 is TGTGCCAGCAGTCACGGGGAGCTGTTTTTT.

The chain uses TRBV6-1 and TRBJ1-5; D gene ambiguous. Germline V CDR1 and CDR2: MNHNS, SASEGT. Trimming shortened V by 3 bases and J by 11 bases, and 20 bases separated the two germline ends. The CDR3 is 15 amino acids. The CDR3 DNA sequence: TGTGCCAGCAGTGATCCGGGTACGCAATCAGTGGCCCAGCATTTT. It codes for CASSDPGTQSVAQHF.

This clone was observed a few times. The J gene is TRBJ1-4, the V gene TRBV28; maybe TRBD1 (6 bases). Germline V gene lookup returns CDR1 MDHEN and CDR2 SYDVKM. Trimming removed 6 bases at V and 8 bases at J, with 16 bases between. This CDR3 has 14 amino acids. The CDR3 sequence: CASRVSTGLEKLFF. The CDR3 DNA follows: TGTGCCAGCAGAGTCAGTACAGGGCTAGAAAAACTGTTTTTT.

The chain employs TRBV7-2 and TRBJ1-1; D unclear. The germline V gene encodes CDR1 SGHTA and CDR2 FQGNSA. V lost 0 bases and J lost 1, with 6 bases in between. This CDR3 contains 14 residues. The chain's CDR3 is CASSLAMGNTEAFF. CDR3 nucleotide sequence: TGTGCCAGCAGCTTAGCGATGGGGAACACTGAAGCTTTCTTT.

The genes are TRBV5-4 and TRBJ1-2; D is unclear. CDR1 and CDR2 from the germline V gene are SGHNT and YYREEE (reference sequence). V dropped 1 base and J dropped 4 bases, with 11 bases sitting between them. This CDR3 is 14 amino acids long. CDR3 region: CASSLYREIYGYTF. The CDR3 bases are TGTGCCAGCAGCTTGTATCGGGAGATCTATGGCTACACCTTC.

This chain uses TRBV29-1 with TRBJ2-1; D uncertain. Trimming removed 1 base from V and 7 bases from J, with 11 bases in between. The CDR3 loop spans 13 amino acids. Germline V gene lookup returns CDR1 SQVTM and CDR2 ANQGSEA. CDR3 coding DNA: TGCAGCGTTGAAGGATTTTGGGCTAATGAGCAGTTCTTC. This translates into CSVEGFWANEQFF.

V and J are TRBV11-2 and TRBJ2-7; 8 bases match TRBD2. The CDR3 has 15 residues. Germline-derived CDR1 and CDR2 are SGHAT and FQNNGV. Unmatched junction bases numbered 7, after V lost 2 bases and J lost 4 bases. The DNA for the CDR3 is TGTGCCAGCAGCTTAAGCGGGAGCCTCAGTTACGAGCAGTACTTC. Translation: CASSLSGSLSYEQYF.

The chain links TRBV5-1 to TRBJ2-2; TRBD1 is a possible D gene (6 bases). The germline V gene has CDR1 SGHRS and CDR2 YFSETQ. The germline V and J ends were trimmed by 2 bases and 5 bases, with 13 bases remaining between them. This CDR3 is built from 15 residues. The CDR3 region has the DNA TGCGCCAGCAGCTTCGGCCCTCAGGGGACCGGGGAGCTGTTTTTT. It translates to CASSFGPQGTGELFF. The variable domain in full, completed from reference TRBV5-1 and TRBJ2-2, reads KAGVTQTPRYLIKTRGQQVTLSCSPISGHRSVSWYQQTPGQGLQFLFEYFSETQRNKGNFPGRFSGRQFSNSRSEMNVSTLELGDSALYLCASSFGPQGTGELFFGEGSRLTVL.

The chain couples TRBV2 to TRBJ1-5; D gene unclear. In germline, CDR1 is SNHLY, CDR2 FYNNEI. There are 15 residues in the CDR3. Trimming took off 0 bases at V and 3 bases at J, with 9 bases between the two ends. The CDR3 DNA is TGTGCCAGCAGTGAAGCCCCCGGGCACAATCAGCCCCAGCATTTT. It translates to CASSEAPGHNQPQHF.

This clone was counted only a few times. V gene TRBV2 combines with J gene TRBJ1-5, with D possibly TRBD1 on 6 matching bases. The V end was cut by 5 bases, the J end by 1 base, with 12 bases between. This CDR3 spans 15 amino acids. Germline lookup yields CDR1 SNHLY and CDR2 FYNNEI. The CDR3 is CASSLDRSSNQPQHF. The CDR3 DNA sequence: TGTGCCAGCAGTTTGGACAGATCGAGCAATCAGCCCCAGCATTTT.